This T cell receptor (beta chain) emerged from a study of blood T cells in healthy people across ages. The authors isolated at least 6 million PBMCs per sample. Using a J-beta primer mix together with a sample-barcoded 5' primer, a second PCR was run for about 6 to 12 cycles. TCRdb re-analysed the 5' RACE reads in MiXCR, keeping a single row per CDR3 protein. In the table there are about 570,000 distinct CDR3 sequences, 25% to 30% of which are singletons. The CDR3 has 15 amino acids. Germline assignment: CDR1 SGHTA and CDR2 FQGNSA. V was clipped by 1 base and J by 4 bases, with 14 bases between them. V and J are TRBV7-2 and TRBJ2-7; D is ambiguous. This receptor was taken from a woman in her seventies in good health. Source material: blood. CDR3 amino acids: CASSLVASGNYEQYF. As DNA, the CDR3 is TGTGCCAGCAGCTTAGTAGCCTCCGGAAATTACGAGCAGTACTTC.